The clone carrying this T cell receptor beta chain has a single count. Its antigen is unknown. The data were produced by immunoSEQ multiplex PCR, yet TCRdb's version contains in-frame clones alone and is incomplete. Of 160,000 or so clones detected, roughly nine tenths appear once; the ten largest clones hold 1.5% to 2%. This record belongs to a study of T cell responses to AZD1222 COVID-19 vaccine. Study-level background: Second-dose schedules of about 4 or about 12 weeks were combined. Overall study findings and caveats: Within unmutated variant regions lay the reported targets of nearly half of spike-specific TCRs. There were mostly white British donors and more females than males, and clonal diversity was possibly underestimated. Just a handful of AZD1222 recipients tested seropositive at baseline.

The CDR3 covers 14 residues. With 2 bases clipped from V and 6 bases from J, the junction kept 2 bases outside the gene matches. The germline gives CDR1 LNHDA, CDR2 SQIVND (reference sequence). The clonotype was recovered from an adult in good health. V and J are TRBV19 and TRBJ1-2; the match to TRBD1 covers 11 bases. Sequencing was performed on peripheral blood, taken on day 0 of AZD1222 vaccination. This CDR3 reads CASSIRGQGDGYTF. The CDR3 DNA reads TGTGCCAGTAGTATACGGGGACAGGGGGATGGCTACACCTTC. Combining the CDR3 with reference TRBV19 and TRBJ1-2 gives the whole variable domain DGGITQSPKYLFRKEGQNVTLSCEQNLNHDAMYWYRQDPGQGLRLIYYSQIVNDFQKGDIAEGYSVSREKKESFPLTVTSAQKNPTAFYLCASSIRGQGDGYTFGSGTRLTVV.